These T cell receptor beta chains were read from a single sample in a study of blood T cell repertoires in COVID-19. Repertoires were generated with immunoSEQ multiplex PCR, while TCRdb's copy carries only in-frame clones and drops some. The sample holds approximately 200,000 clones, 80% to 90% seen once. The sample consisted of peripheral blood. Every receptor here comes from a woman older than 75 with COVID-19, enrolled during active disease. The CDR3 runs from the conserved cysteine through the conserved F or W.

v_call | cdr3_aa
TRBV5-6 | CASSFGGGGDNEQFF
TRBV27 | CASSFLGTSGKNEQFF
TRBV9 | CASSVERDSYEQYF
TRBV9 | CASSSGGGVELETQYF
TRBV7-8 | CASRDGELYEQYF
TRBV27 | CASSLARDRQETQYF
TRBV7-2 | CASSLEGAYLQYF
TRBV5-5 | CASSLDPTGAHYEQYF
TRBV6-2/TRBV6-3 | CASSGPGLAGEASYEQYF
TRBV7-6 | CASSLAGAGRPETQYF
TRBV14 | CASSPGTGARNTEAFF
TRBV15 | CATSRDQRGYNEQFF
TRBV10-1 | CALRGGNQETQYF
TRBV2 | CASSPVAGSEGYTF
TRBV2 | CASSEAAGVSYEQYF
TRBV15 | CATSRVNRGYEQYF
TRBV6-4 | CASSPQLAGHNEQYF
TRBV5-1 | CASSPSGTGDATGELFF
TRBV5-1 | CASSLEGQPSTDTQYF
TRBV15 | CATSRGGAAWTEAFF
TRBV4-3 | CASSQDYRGGAAQFF
TRBV5-1 | CASSLDLAGGRNEQFF
TRBV2 | CASSEAPARVEEKLFF
TRBV7-6 | CASSLVVGQGRSTDTQYF
TRBV12-3/TRBV12-4 | CASSLGTYNEQFF